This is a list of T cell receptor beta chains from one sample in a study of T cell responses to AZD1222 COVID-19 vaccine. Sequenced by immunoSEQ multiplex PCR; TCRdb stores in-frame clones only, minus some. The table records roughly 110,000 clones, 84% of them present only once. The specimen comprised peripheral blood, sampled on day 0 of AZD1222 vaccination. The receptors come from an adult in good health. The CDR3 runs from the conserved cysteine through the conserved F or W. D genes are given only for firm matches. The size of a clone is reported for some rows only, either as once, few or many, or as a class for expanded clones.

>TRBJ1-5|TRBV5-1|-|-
CASSLPGFNQPQHF
TGCGCCAGCAGCTTGCCAGGGTTCAATCAGCCCCAGCATTTT
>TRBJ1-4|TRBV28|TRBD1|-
CASSLLWGQGSEKLFF
TGTGCCAGCAGTTTATTATGGGGACAGGGCAGTGAAAAACTGTTTTTT
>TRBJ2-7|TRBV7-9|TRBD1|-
CASSFTGGEEQYF
TGTGCCAGCAGCTTTACAGGGGGCGAAGAGCAGTACTTC
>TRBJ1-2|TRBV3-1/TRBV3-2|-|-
CASSQGTENNYGYTF
TGTGCCAGCAGCCAAGGGACGGAGAATAACTATGGCTACACCTTC
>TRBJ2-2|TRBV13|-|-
CASSMAGTGELFF
TGTGCCAGCAGCATGGCGGGAACCGGGGAGCTGTTTTTT
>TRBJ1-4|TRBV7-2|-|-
CASSPGPLNEKLFF
TGTGCCAGCAGTCCGGGACCCCTTAATGAAAAACTGTTTTTT
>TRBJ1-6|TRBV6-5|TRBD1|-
CASSFNRGNPPLHF
TGTGCCAGCAGTTTCAACAGGGGAAATCCACCCCTCCACTTT
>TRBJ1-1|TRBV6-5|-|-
CASRRGEGLNTEAFF
TGTGCCAGCAGACGGGGGGAGGGACTGAACACTGAAGCTTTCTTT
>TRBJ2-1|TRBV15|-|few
CATRDLGSSYNEQFF
TGTGCCACCAGAGATTTGGGCTCCTCCTACAATGAGCAGTTCTTC
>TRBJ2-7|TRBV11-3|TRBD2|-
CASSPRGTTPYEQYF
TGTGCCAGCAGCCCCCGGGGGACTACGCCCTACGAGCAGTACTTC
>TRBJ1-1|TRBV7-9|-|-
CASLPASPGRNTEAFF
TGTGCCAGTCTTCCCGCGTCTCCGGGACGGAACACTGAAGCTTTCTTT
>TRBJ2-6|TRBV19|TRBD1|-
CASSPTPGQVLSGANVLTF
TGTGCCAGTAGTCCAACGCCGGGACAGGTCCTCTCTGGGGCCAACGTCCTGACTTTC
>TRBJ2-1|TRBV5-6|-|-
CASSRQNEQFF
TGTGCCAGCAGCCGGCAGAATGAGCAGTTCTTC
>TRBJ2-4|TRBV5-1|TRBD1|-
CASSFIQGGENIQYF
TGCGCCAGCAGTTTTATACAGGGGGGCGAAAACATTCAGTACTTC
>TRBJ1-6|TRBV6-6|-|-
CASEGGRGTNSPLHF
TGTGCCAGCGAGGGAGGGCGAGGAACGAATTCACCCCTCCACTTT
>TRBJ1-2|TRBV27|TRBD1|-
CASSVGQGTYGYTF
TGTGCCAGCAGTGTGGGACAGGGGACCTATGGCTACACCTTC
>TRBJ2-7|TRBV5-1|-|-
CASSARERPYEQYF
TGCGCCAGCAGCGCACGGGAGAGACCCTACGAGCAGTACTTC
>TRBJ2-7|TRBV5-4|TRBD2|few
CASTLGTSGAYEQYF
TGTGCCAGCACCTTGGGGACTAGCGGGGCCTACGAGCAGTACTTC
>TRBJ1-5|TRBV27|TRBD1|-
CASSSNQGQGGNQPQHF
TGTGCCAGCAGTTCAAACCAAGGACAGGGAGGGAATCAGCCCCAGCATTTT
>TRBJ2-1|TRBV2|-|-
CASSTRVRGEQFF
TGTGCCAGCAGTACTAGGGTCCGAGGGGAGCAGTTCTTC
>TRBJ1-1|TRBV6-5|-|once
CASSVVTGNTEAFF
TGTGCCAGCAGCGTAGTGACAGGGAACACTGAAGCTTTCTTT
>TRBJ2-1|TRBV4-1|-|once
CASSQEASARSYNEQFF
TGCGCCAGCAGCCAAGAGGCTAGCGCTAGGTCCTACAATGAGCAGTTCTTC
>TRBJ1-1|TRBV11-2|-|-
CASSPDWNTEAFF
TGTGCCAGCAGCCCAGACTGGAACACTGAAGCTTTCTTT
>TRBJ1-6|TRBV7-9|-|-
CASSPSAYSPLHF
TGTGCCAGCAGCCCCTCTGCATACTCACCCCTCCACTTT
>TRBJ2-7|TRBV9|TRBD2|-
CASSVGELAGAYEQYF
TGTGCCAGCAGCGTAGGAGAACTAGCGGGAGCCTACGAGCAGTACTTC
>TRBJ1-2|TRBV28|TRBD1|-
CASSLPGQGHYGYTF
TGTGCCAGCAGTCTTCCGGGACAGGGACACTATGGCTACACCTTC
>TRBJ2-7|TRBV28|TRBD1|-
CASGGQEGSYEQYF
TGTGCCAGCGGGGGACAGGAGGGCTCCTACGAGCAGTACTTC
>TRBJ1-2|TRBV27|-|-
CASSFYSQGFYGYTF
TGTGCCAGCAGTTTCTACTCACAGGGATTCTATGGCTACACCTTC
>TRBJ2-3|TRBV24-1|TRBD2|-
CATSGPLAGGTDTQYF
TGTGCCACCAGTGGCCCACTAGCGGGCGGCACAGATACGCAGTATTTT